The rows below give T cell receptor beta chains drawn from one sample of a study of OX40 agonist ivuxolimab in advanced cancers. The table came from immunoSEQ multiplex PCR; TCRdb's copy has only in-frame clones and leaves some out. Of about 48,000 clones detected, around 90% appear once; the ten largest clones hold 47%. Sequenced material: CD4+ or CD8+ T cells sorted from blood, taken in a trial of the OX40 agonist ivuxolimab. Receptors originate from an adult with an advanced solid tumor such as melanoma, head and neck, liver or kidney cancer. CDR3s include the opening cysteine and the closing phenylalanine or tryptophan. Each record gives: D gene, clone size, V gene, J gene, CDR3 protein, CDR3 DNA. A D gene is named only where the DNA matches it firmly. Rows may omit the clone size; those that give it use once, few, many or a size class.

>TRBD1|.|TRBV19|TRBJ2-5
CASSRTGPQETQYF
TGTGCCAGTAGTAGGACAGGCCCTCAAGAGACCCAGTACTTC
>TRBD1|.|TRBV4-2|TRBJ1-1
CASSQDQGAGTEAFF
TGTGCCAGCAGCCAAGACCAGGGGGCAGGCACTGAAGCTTTCTTT
>.|.|TRBV4-1|TRBJ1-6
CASSHDSPLHF
TGCGCCAGCAGCCACGATTCACCCCTCCACTTT
>TRBD1|.|TRBV28|TRBJ1-5
CASKGQAYNQPQHF
TGTGCCAGCAAGGGACAGGCCTACAATCAGCCCCAGCATTTT
>TRBD2|.|TRBV7-2|TRBJ2-7
CASSFSGAYEQYF
TGTGCCAGCAGCTTCAGCGGGGCCTACGAGCAGTACTTC
>TRBD1|.|TRBV9|TRBJ1-5
CASSVSGTGYQPQHF
TGTGCCAGCAGCGTATCCGGGACAGGGTATCAGCCCCAGCATTTT
>TRBD2|.|TRBV15|TRBJ2-1
CATSRATSGGAYEQFF
TGTGCCACCAGCAGAGCAACTAGCGGGGGGGCCTATGAGCAGTTCTTC
>.|.|TRBV4-1|TRBJ2-5
CASSSRQFGETQYF
TGCGCCAGCAGCTCACGACAGTTCGGAGAGACCCAGTACTTC
>.|.|TRBV6-6|TRBJ1-2
CASSYPGHLNYGYTF
TGTGCCAGCAGTTACCCGGGACACCTTAACTATGGCTACACCTTC
>TRBD2|.|TRBV6-1|TRBJ2-5
CASSGLAGGQETQYF
TGTGCCAGCAGTGGACTAGCGGGGGGCCAAGAGACCCAGTACTTC
>.|.|TRBV7-6|TRBJ2-7
CASSPGINYEQYF
TGTGCCAGCAGCCCTGGGATAAACTACGAGCAGTACTTC
>.|.|TRBV4-3|TRBJ2-1
CASSPKLSDSSYNEQFF
TGCGCCAGCAGCCCAAAGCTCTCCGACAGCTCCTACAATGAGCAGTTCTTC
>.|.|TRBV7-6|TRBJ2-3
CASSLGFTGSTDTQYF
TGTGCCAGCAGCTTGGGGTTCACAGGGAGCACAGATACGCAGTATTTT
>.|.|TRBV7-9|TRBJ2-7
CASSLVIVSYEQYF
TGTGCCAGCAGCTTAGTCATCGTCTCCTACGAGCAGTACTTC
>.|.|TRBV6-5|TRBJ1-4
CASRAVNEKLFF
TGTGCCAGCAGGGCAGTTAATGAAAAACTGTTTTTT
>.|.|TRBV7-9|TRBJ2-1
CASSSTEYNEQFF
TGTGCCAGCAGCTCGACTGAGTACAATGAGCAGTTCTTC
>TRBD2|.|TRBV4-3|TRBJ2-3
CASSLSGGWLLTDTQYF
TGCGCCAGCAGCCTGAGCGGGGGGTGGCTCTTGACAGATACGCAGTATTTT
>TRBD1|once|TRBV19|TRBJ2-1
CASGGQGLYNEQFF
TGTGCCAGTGGAGGACAGGGGCTCTACAATGAGCAGTTCTTC
>TRBD2|.|TRBV7-6|TRBJ2-1
CASSLSGGAYNEQFF
TGTGCCAGCAGCCTTAGCGGGGGGGCCTACAATGAGCAGTTCTTC
>TRBD1|.|TRBV6-5|TRBJ2-5
CASSYGTAIQETQYF
TGTGCCAGCAGTTACGGGACAGCGATTCAAGAGACCCAGTACTTC
>TRBD2|.|TRBV4-3|TRBJ2-2
CASSREGGANTGELFF
TGCGCCAGCAGCAGGGAGGGCGGGGCGAACACCGGGGAGCTGTTTTTT
>.|.|TRBV15|TRBJ2-7
CATSRRDSSYEQYF
TGTGCCACCAGCAGGCGGGACAGTTCCTACGAGCAGTACTTC
>TRBD1|.|TRBV7-9|TRBJ2-5
CASSGAGTNDRGTQYF
TGTGCCAGCAGCGGGGCCGGGACAAATGACAGGGGGACCCAGTACTTC
>TRBD1|.|TRBV10-3|TRBJ2-7
CAISAFGGQGYPEQYF
TGTGCCATCAGTGCCTTCGGGGGACAGGGTTATCCCGAGCAGTACTTC
>.|.|TRBV27|TRBJ2-3
CASSLSLAGRFTDTQYF
TGTGCCAGCAGTTTATCGTTGGCAGGGCGGTTCACAGATACGCAGTATTTT
>TRBD2|.|TRBV27|TRBJ2-2
CASSWVAGREAGELFF
TGTGCCAGCAGTTGGGTTGCGGGGAGGGAGGCCGGGGAGCTGTTTTTT
>.|.|TRBV14|TRBJ1-2
CASSFTGYGYTF
TGTGCCAGCAGTTTCACAGGATATGGCTACACCTTC
>.|.|TRBV29-1|TRBJ1-3
CSVRDSSGNTIYF
TGCAGCGTGAGAGACAGCTCTGGAAACACCATATATTTT
>.|few|TRBV5-6|TRBJ1-4
CASSYQAGEKLFF
TGTGCCAGCAGCTACCAGGCCGGGGAAAAACTGTTTTTT
>.|.|TRBV11-2|TRBJ2-5
CASGSLTGEETQYF
TGTGCCAGCGGATCGTTGACAGGAGAAGAGACCCAGTACTTC
>.|.|TRBV7-9|TRBJ1-2
CASSLVLSSDYGYTF
TGTGCCAGCAGCTTAGTTTTATCGTCAGACTATGGCTACACCTTC
>.|.|TRBV27|TRBJ1-2
CASSNQGLDGYTF
TGTGCCAGCAGTAATCAGGGGCTTGATGGCTACACCTTC